A single sample gave rise to the 23 T cell receptor beta chains below, sequenced in a study of siplizumab effects on memory and regulatory T cells (dated by TCRdb to between 2017 and 2020). Library preparation employed the immunoSEQ multiplex PCR assay. The table was pulled from immuneACCESS by TCRdb, which kept in-frame rearrangements only. Such tables lose some clones; where checked, under half of the loss comes from unresolved V genes, and the rest has no known cause. This sample is represented by over 85,000 clones; about 94% of them were singletons. Together, the top ten hold around 0.3% of the sample. The sample consisted of non-Treg CD4+ T cells sorted from blood. The cell subset or site label, read with the paper, signifies: FACS-sorted unstimulated CD4+ non-regulatory T cells. The receptor set was obtained from a human donor in good health.

The genes are TRBV18 and TRBJ2-2, with D hard to call. With 2 bases removed from V and 6 bases from J, the gap between germline ends came to 10 bases. Per the germline V gene, CDR1 is KGHSH and CDR2 is LQKENI. The CDR3 has 14 residues. This CDR3 reads CASSPIRSAGELFF. CDR3 coding DNA: TGTGCCAGCTCACCAATCAGGAGTGCCGGGGAGCTGTTTTTT.

This rearrangement joins TRBV6-5 to TRBJ1-5, with D unresolved. V was clipped by 2 bases and J by 6 bases, with 11 bases between them. The CDR3 is made up of 14 amino acids. The germline gives CDR1 MNHEY, CDR2 SVGAGI. The CDR3: CASSYGGDGQPQHF. Here the CDR3 DNA reads TGTGCCAGCAGTTACGGTGGGGATGGTCAGCCCCAGCATTTT.

This chain uses TRBV5-1 with TRBJ1-2; 10 positions agree with TRBD1. The CDR3 is made up of 14 amino acids. CDR1 is SGHRS and CDR2 is YFSETQ in the germline V gene. The ends lost 3 bases at V and 6 bases at J; junction bases unmatched: 5. CDR3 sequence: CASSSGTGVHGYTF. CDR3 nucleotides: TGCGCCAGCAGCTCCGGGACAGGGGTTCATGGCTACACCTTC.

This sequence joins TRBV2 and TRBJ2-1; 8 nucleotides match TRBD2. The CDR3 extends over 11 amino acids. V shed 7 bases and J 10 bases; nucleotides not matched to a gene: 3. Germline CDR1 and CDR2: SNHLY and FYNNEI. Here the CDR3 reads CASKGGREQFF. For the CDR3, the DNA is TGTGCCAGCAAGGGCGGGAGGGAGCAGTTCTTC.

The V call is TRBV2, the J call TRBJ2-7; D might be TRBD1 (5 bases). Trimming pared 8 bases from V and 3 bases from J, leaving 8 bases between. Looked up from germline, CDR1 is SNHLY and CDR2 is FYNNEI. The CDR3 contains 11 residues. DNA for the CDR3: TGTGCCAGCGGGGCGAACTACGAGCAGTACTTC. It encodes CASGANYEQYF.

The chain couples TRBV9 to TRBJ1-5; 7 nucleotides agree with TRBD1. The germline V gene encodes CDR1 SGDLS and CDR2 YYNGEE. J gave up 3 bases and V 4 bases, and 7 bases lay outside the gene matches. The CDR3 sequence is 15 residues long. The CDR3 coding sequence is TGTGCCAGCAGCCCCCGGGGACAGTTCAATCAGCCCCAGCATTTT. Its translation: CASSPRGQFNQPQHF.

V and J are TRBV7-8 and TRBJ2-3; D is uncertain. The CDR3 runs to 13 residues. V was trimmed by 4 bases and J by 6 bases, leaving 11 bases between them. Germline CDR1 is SGHVS and CDR2 is FQNEAQ. DNA for the CDR3: TGTGCCAGCAGCTCCCCACGGGCGGATACGCAGTATTTT. It is translated as CASSSPRADTQYF.

This chain uses TRBV5-1 with TRBJ1-5; D gene unclear. CDR1 is SGHRS and CDR2 is YFSETQ in the germline V gene. V was clipped by 0 bases and J by 0 bases, with 10 bases between them. The length of the CDR3 is 16 residues. The CDR3 sequence is CASSLGGSDSNQPQHF. CDR3 nucleotide sequence: TGCGCCAGCAGCTTGGGAGGGTCGGATAGCAATCAGCCCCAGCATTTT.

The genes are TRBV4-2 and TRBJ2-7, with D hard to call. The length of the CDR3 is 14 residues. CDR1 is LGHNA and CDR2 is YNFKEQ in the germline V gene. Trimming took 0 bases from V and 2 from J, leaving 8 bases between them. The CDR3 sequence: CASSQDSNTYEQYF. CDR3 in DNA: TGTGCCAGCAGCCAAGACAGTAACACCTACGAGCAGTACTTC.

V and J are TRBV5-1 and TRBJ2-2, with TRBD2 identical over 7 bases. This CDR3 comprises 16 residues. Germline assignment: CDR1 SGHRS and CDR2 YFSETQ. The V segment lost 0 bases and the J segment 4 bases; nucleotides outside the gene matches: 6. The CDR3 region has the DNA TGCGCCAGCAGCTTGGACTCGGCGGGGGTCACCGGGGAGCTGTTTTTT. This sequence encodes CASSLDSAGVTGELFF. Filled out from reference TRBV5-1 and TRBJ2-2, the complete variable domain reads KAGVTQTPRYLIKTRGQQVTLSCSPISGHRSVSWYQQTPGQGLQFLFEYFSETQRNKGNFPGRFSGRQFSNSRSEMNVSTLELGDSALYLCASSLDSAGVTGELFFGEGSRLTVL.

The rearrangement uses TRBV5-4 and TRBJ1-4; TRBD1 agrees at 9 bases. From germline, CDR1 is SGHNT and CDR2 YYREEE (reference sequence). The CDR3 sequence is 14 residues long. V lost 4 bases, J lost 3 bases, and 1 base stayed unmatched. CDR3 nucleotide sequence: TGTGCCAGCAGCCGGGACAGGGCTAATGAAAAACTGTTTTTT. This translates into CASSRDRANEKLFF.

The V call is TRBV11-2, the J call TRBJ2-3; unclear D gene. The CDR3 length is 11 residues. CDR1 and CDR2 from the germline V gene are SGHAT and FQNNGV. Trimming took 7 bases from V and 2 from J, leaving 4 bases between them. The CDR3: CASTFTDTQYF. CDR3 in DNA: TGTGCCAGCACCTTCACAGATACGCAGTATTTT.

This rearrangement joins TRBV27 to TRBJ2-6; no clear D. Trimming removed 3 bases from V and 2 bases from J, with 2 bases in between. The CDR3 spans 13 residues. Germline V CDR1 and CDR2: MNHEY, SMNVEV (reference sequence). CDR3 bases: TGTGCCAGCAGTTTCGCTGGGGCCAACGTCCTGACTTTC. Translating it yields CASSFAGANVLTF.

The V and J genes are TRBV6-5 and TRBJ2-1; D possibly matches TRBD1 or TRBD2 (7 bases each). Trimming took off 7 bases at V and 9 bases at J, with 19 bases between the two ends. Germline V CDR1 and CDR2: MNHEY, SVGAGI. The CDR3 has 14 residues. The CDR3 bases are TGTGCCAGCACCCAGGGGGGGGCTGGGGTTGAGCAGTTCTTC. It is translated as CASTQGGAGVEQFF.

This clone has a single count. The chain links TRBV23-1 to TRBJ1-1, with D possibly matching TRBD1 (5 bases). TRBV23-1 is placed among ORFs of uncertain function. The ends were cut back, 6 bases at V and 7 bases at J, with 15 bases in the middle. This CDR3 spans 13 amino acids. This CDR3 reads CASSPVGRGEAFF. CDR3 bases: TGCGCCAGCAGCCCCGTCGGGAGGGGTGAAGCTTTCTTT.

The chain uses TRBV9 and TRBJ1-2; 9 bases are shared with TRBD1. J gave up 4 bases and V 7 bases, and 2 bases lay outside the gene matches. The CDR3 is 12 residues long. CDR1 SGDLS and CDR2 YYNGEE come from the germline V gene. As DNA, the CDR3 is TGTGCCAGCGGACAGGGGAGCTATGGCTACACCTTC. Amino acid sequence: CASGQGSYGYTF. The variable domain in full, with the rest retrieved from reference TRBV9 and TRBJ1-2, is DSGVTQTPKHLITATGQRVTLRCSPRSGDLSVYWYQQSLDQGLQFLIQYYNGEERAKGNILERFSAQQFPDLHSELNLSSLELGDSALYFCASGQGSYGYTFGSGTRLTVV.

This chain links TRBV2 with TRBJ1-2; possibly TRBD1 for D (5 bases). This CDR3 region has 12 residues. V gave up 4 bases and J gave up 4 bases, with 7 bases separating them. The germline V gene encodes CDR1 SNHLY and CDR2 FYNNEI. CDR3 nucleotides: TGTGCCAGCAGTGGGGACGGCTATGGCTACACCTTC. Translating gives CASSGDGYGYTF.

The rearrangement links TRBV19 to TRBJ2-3; 8 nucleotides agree with TRBD2. This CDR3 region has 14 residues. The germline CDR1 and CDR2 sequences are LNHDA and SQIVND (reference sequence). With 0 bases clipped from V and 10 bases from J, the junction kept 6 bases outside the gene matches. The CDR3 nucleotides are TGTGCCAGTAGTATAGACCCGACTAGCGACGCGCAGTATTTT. Its translation is CASSIDPTSDAQYF.

This rearrangement joins TRBV6-6 to TRBJ2-3, with 12 bases fitting TRBD2. Germline lookup yields CDR1 MNHNY and CDR2 SVGAGI (reference sequence). J gave up 6 bases and V 6 bases, and 7 bases lay outside the gene matches. This CDR3 contains 15 residues. In DNA form, the CDR3 reads TGTGCCAGCAGCTCCGGGCTAGCGGGGGGGGATACGCAGTATTTT. Protein product: CASSSGLAGGDTQYF.

The chain links TRBV5-4 to TRBJ2-7, with D perhaps TRBD1 or TRBD2 (5 bases each). The CDR3 length is 13 residues. Trimming took 3 bases from V and 0 from J, leaving 7 bases between them. Germline CDR1 SGHNT, CDR2 YYREEE (reference sequence). CDR3 residues: CASSSGTSYEQYF. CDR3 coding DNA: TGTGCCAGCAGCTCGGGGACCTCCTACGAGCAGTACTTC.

The V and J genes are TRBV27 and TRBJ2-1, with 7 bases identical to TRBD2. The CDR3 totals 16 residues. Germline CDR1 and CDR2: MNHEY and SMNVEV (reference sequence). The junction had 10 bases not matched to a gene; V was cut back by 6 bases and J by 2 bases. The CDR3 nucleotides are TGTGCCAGCAGGAGGAGCGGGGCCTTTACCTACAATGAGCAGTTCTTC. Translated: CASRRSGAFTYNEQFF.

The chain has TRBV9 and TRBJ2-1; TRBD2 matches 7 bases. Germline assignment: CDR1 SGDLS and CDR2 YYNGEE. The CDR3 contains 13 residues. With 3 bases clipped from V and 3 bases from J, the junction kept 0 bases outside the gene matches. Written as DNA, the CDR3 is TGTGCCAGCAGCGCGGGGGGCTACAATGAGCAGTTCTTC. Translated, it gives CASSAGGYNEQFF.

This clone was seen once. The chain couples TRBV6-6 to TRBJ1-2, with a weak D call TRBD1 (5 bases). There are 12 residues in the CDR3. Germline CDR1 MNHNY, CDR2 SVGAGI (reference sequence). The V end was cut by 4 bases, the J end by 7 bases, with 10 bases between. CDR3 protein: CASSLKGRGYTF. For the CDR3, the DNA is TGTGCCAGCAGTTTAAAGGGACGTGGCTACACCTTC.